The sequence of this TCR beta chain was determined in a study of blood T cells in healthy people across ages. This clonotype appeared a few times. The antigen is undetermined. The CDR3 extends over 15 amino acids. With 6 bases removed from V and 5 bases from J, the gap between germline ends came to 17 bases. Germline V CDR1 and CDR2: LNHDA, SQIVND (reference sequence). Primers used in a second PCR of roughly 7 to 11 cycles were a sample-barcoded 5' primer and a J-beta primer mix. Using its own MiXCR run on the 5' RACE reads, TCRdb lists one record per CDR3 protein. The data contain around 1,000,000 distinct CDR3 sequences, around 25% of them seen just once; the ten biggest clones take up approximately 0.75%. General observations from the study: Versus aged donors, long-lived donors had higher diversity and more naive CD4+ cells. Investigators viewed diversity estimates from one million T cells as underestimates, the study reported.

This sample also belongs to another study, concerning T cells of mothers and their children. That paper notes: Unrelated mother-child pairs always had slightly, but never significantly, lower normalized overlap than related pairs.

Sample: blood. The chain carries TRBV19 and TRBJ1-5; no reliable D call. This clonotype originated in a girl aged 2 to 10 in good health. CDR3 in amino acids: CASSRPLGSDQPQHF. The CDR3 DNA reads TGTGCCAGTAGCAGACCTTTAGGGTCGGATCAGCCCCAGCATTTT. Full variable domain (rest looked up from reference TRBV19 and TRBJ1-5): DGGITQSPKYLFRKEGQNVTLSCEQNLNHDAMYWYRQDPGQGLRLIYYSQIVNDFQKGDIAEGYSVSREKKESFPLTVTSAQKNPTAFYLCASSRPLGSDQPQHFGDGTRLSIL.